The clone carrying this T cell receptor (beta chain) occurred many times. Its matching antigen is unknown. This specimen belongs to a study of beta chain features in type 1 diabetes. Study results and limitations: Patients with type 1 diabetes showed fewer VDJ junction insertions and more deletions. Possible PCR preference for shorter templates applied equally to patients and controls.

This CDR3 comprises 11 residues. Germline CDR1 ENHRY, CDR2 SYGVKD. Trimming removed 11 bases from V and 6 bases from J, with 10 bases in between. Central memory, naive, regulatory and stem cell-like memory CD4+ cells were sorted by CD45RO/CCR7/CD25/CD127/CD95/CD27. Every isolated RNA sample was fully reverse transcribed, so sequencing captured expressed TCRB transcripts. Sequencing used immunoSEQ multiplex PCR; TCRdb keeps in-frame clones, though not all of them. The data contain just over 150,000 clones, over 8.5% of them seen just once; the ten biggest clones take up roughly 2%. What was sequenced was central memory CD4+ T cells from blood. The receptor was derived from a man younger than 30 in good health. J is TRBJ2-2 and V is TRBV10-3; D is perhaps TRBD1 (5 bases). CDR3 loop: CAARGSGELFF. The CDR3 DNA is TGTGCCGCAAGGGGATCCGGGGAGCTGTTTTTT.